The entry below gives a single TCR beta chain sequence along with its context. Germline V CDR1 and CDR2: MGHRA, YSYEKL. There are 16 residues in the CDR3. V lost 5 bases to trimming and J lost 2 bases, with 16 bases between them. The sample originates from a study of cytomegalovirus exposure and HLA in healthy donors. Study summary: Around 86 million unique TCRs, all from HLA-typed donors, were included in an early release of the data.

This PCR relied on a set of 60 Vbeta primers and 13 Jbeta primers. Sequencing was performed with immunoSEQ multiplex PCR; in TCRdb, only in-frame clones are kept and a portion is missing. The sample yields about 240,000 clones, around four fifths seen once. The origin of this receptor is a boy younger than 18 in good health and CMV-seronegative. The chain combines TRBV4-1 with TRBJ1-5; D is possibly TRBD1 (6 bases). Sequenced sample: PBMCs. This CDR3 is CASSAGTGFRNQPQHF. The CDR3 DNA reads TGCGCCAGCAGCGCCGGAACAGGGTTTCGCAATCAGCCCCAGCATTTT.